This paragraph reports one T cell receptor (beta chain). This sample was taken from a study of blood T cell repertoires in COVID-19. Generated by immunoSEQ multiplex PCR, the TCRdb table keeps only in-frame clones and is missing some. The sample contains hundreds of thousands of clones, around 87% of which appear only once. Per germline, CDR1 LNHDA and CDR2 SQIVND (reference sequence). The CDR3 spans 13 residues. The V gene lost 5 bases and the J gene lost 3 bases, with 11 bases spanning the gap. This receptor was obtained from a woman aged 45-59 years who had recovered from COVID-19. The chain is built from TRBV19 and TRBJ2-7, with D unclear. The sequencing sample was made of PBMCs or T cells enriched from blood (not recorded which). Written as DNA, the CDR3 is TGTGCCAGTAGTCCGAGACTGAGCTACGAGCAGTACTTC. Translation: CASSPRLSYEQYF.